Below, 18 T cell receptor beta chains from the same sample are listed, as sequenced in a study of monozygotic twins with inflammatory bowel disease. TCRdb re-called the 5' RACE reads and catalogs CDR3 proteins one per entry, DNA excluded. The listing records about 130,000 distinct CDR3 sequences. The sequenced sample was blood. These TCRs come from a human donor with ulcerative colitis or Crohn's disease, or a healthy co-twin of an affected twin (not recorded which).

The genes are TRBV30 and TRBJ2-1; TCRdb picks TRBD2, but there is no DNA to check that call. The CDR3 sequence is 17 residues long. CDR1 is GTSNPN, CDR2 SVGIG, per germline (reference sequence). Here the CDR3 reads CAWSVGLGLASYNEQFF. Complete variable domain (other parts from reference TRBV30 and TRBJ2-1): SQTIHQWPATLVQPVGSPLSLECTVEGTSNPNLYWYRQAAGRGLQLLFYSVGIGQISSEVPQNLSASRPQDRQFILSSKKLLLSDSGFYLCAWSVGLGLASYNEQFFGPGTRLTVL.

The chain combines TRBV4-2 with TRBJ2-3; there is no DNA to check the TCRdb D call of TRBD1. CDR1 and CDR2 from the germline V gene are LGHNA and YNFKEQ. The CDR3 extends over 13 amino acids. The CDR3: CASSPQVGDTQYF.

The V and J genes are TRBV20-1 and TRBJ1-5. The V gene's germline CDR1 is DFQATT and CDR2 SNEGSKA (reference sequence). The CDR3 has 14 residues. CDR3 in amino acids: CSASGDYSNQPQHF.

The V call is TRBV7-9, the J call TRBJ1-5. This CDR3 spans 12 amino acids. From germline, CDR1 is SEHNR and CDR2 FQNEAQ (reference sequence). CDR3 in amino acids: CASSLVDQPQHF. The complete variable domain, with remaining parts taken from reference TRBV7-9 and TRBJ1-5, reads DTGVSQNPRHKITKRGQNVTFRCDPISEHNRLYWYRQTLGQGPEFLTYFQNEAQLEKSRLLSDRFSAERPKGSFSTLEIQRTEQGDSAMYLCASSLVDQPQHFGDGTRLSIL.

CDR3 amino acids: CASSPGGRQIFYGYTF. The chain uses TRBV5-4 and TRBJ1-2; TCRdb selects TRBD1, and the lack of DNA leaves this call unchecked. The CDR3 is 16 residues long. Germline V gene sequence: CDR1 SGHNT, CDR2 YYREEE (reference sequence).

This chain joins TRBV20-1 and TRBJ2-7. Germline V gene sequence: CDR1 DFQATT, CDR2 SNEGSKA (reference sequence). The CDR3 covers 15 residues. The CDR3 loop is CSARDPSASSYEQYF.

J is TRBJ1-4 and V is TRBV5-1; TCRdb gives TRBD1 as the D gene, but with no DNA this cannot be confirmed. Germline V gene lookup returns CDR1 SGHRS and CDR2 YFSETQ. The CDR3 extends over 15 amino acids. CDR3 loop: CASSFRTEGGEKLFF.

J is TRBJ2-1 and V is TRBV24-1; the TCRdb D gene call, TRBD2, has no DNA to confirm it. The CDR3 totals 15 residues. Germline V lookup: CDR1 KGHDR, CDR2 SFDVKD. CDR3: CATSDGLASYNEQFF.

The chain combines TRBV5-1 with TRBJ1-1; TCRdb's assignment of TRBD1 cannot be checked, as there is no DNA. From germline, CDR1 is SGHRS and CDR2 YFSETQ. The CDR3 totals 14 residues. CDR3: CASSGGQLNTEAFF.

The chain has TRBV24-1 and TRBJ2-1; the D gene TCRdb calls, TRBD1, cannot be checked with no DNA. There are 16 residues in the CDR3. Germline V gives CDR1 KGHDR, CDR2 SFDVKD. CDR3 amino acids: CATSDPGTGVVDEQFF.

CDR3 loop: CASRTRSSTDTQYF. The J gene is TRBJ2-3, the V gene TRBV30; TCRdb's D call, TRBD2, is unchecked because there is no DNA. This CDR3 comprises 14 residues. From germline, CDR1 is GTSNPN and CDR2 SVGIG (reference sequence).

V gene TRBV10-3 combines with J gene TRBJ1-5. This CDR3 comprises 12 residues. Germline-derived CDR1 and CDR2 are ENHRY and SYGVKD. CDR3 in amino acids: CAISDLNQPQHF.

This sequence joins TRBV19 and TRBJ2-1; TCRdb outputs TRBD2, but without DNA this stays unchecked. The CDR3 is made up of 14 amino acids. The germline gives CDR1 LNHDA, CDR2 SQIVND (reference sequence). The CDR3 region is CASSKGGTYNEQFF.

This rearrangement joins TRBV12-3 or TRBV12-4 to TRBJ2-4; TCRdb names TRBD1, which stays unverified in the absence of DNA. The CDR3 runs to 14 residues. CDR3 residues: CASTLGGGKNIQYF.

This chain uses TRBV6-5 with TRBJ2-2; as DNA is missing, the TRBD1 call by TCRdb cannot be tested. CDR3 length: 16 amino acids. Germline V gene lookup returns CDR1 MNHEY and CDR2 SVGAGI. The CDR3 sequence: CASSYGQGQDTGELFF.

The rearrangement joins TRBV5-1 to TRBJ2-7; TCRdb reports TRBD2, a call that lacks DNA to check it against. Germline V CDR1 and CDR2: SGHRS, YFSETQ. The CDR3 is made up of 16 amino acids. The CDR3 is CASSPGWTSGIYEQYF.

The V and J genes are TRBV6-2 or TRBV6-3 and TRBJ2-7. This CDR3 is 14 amino acids long. CDR1 and CDR2 from the germline V gene are MNHEY and SVGEGT. CDR3 region: CASSYPPSSYEQYF.

This chain connects TRBV11-2 to TRBJ2-3; TCRdb picks TRBD1, but there is no DNA to check that call. Per the germline V gene, CDR1 is SGHAT and CDR2 is FQNNGV. There are 15 residues in the CDR3. The chain's CDR3 is CASSFELAGPDTQYF.